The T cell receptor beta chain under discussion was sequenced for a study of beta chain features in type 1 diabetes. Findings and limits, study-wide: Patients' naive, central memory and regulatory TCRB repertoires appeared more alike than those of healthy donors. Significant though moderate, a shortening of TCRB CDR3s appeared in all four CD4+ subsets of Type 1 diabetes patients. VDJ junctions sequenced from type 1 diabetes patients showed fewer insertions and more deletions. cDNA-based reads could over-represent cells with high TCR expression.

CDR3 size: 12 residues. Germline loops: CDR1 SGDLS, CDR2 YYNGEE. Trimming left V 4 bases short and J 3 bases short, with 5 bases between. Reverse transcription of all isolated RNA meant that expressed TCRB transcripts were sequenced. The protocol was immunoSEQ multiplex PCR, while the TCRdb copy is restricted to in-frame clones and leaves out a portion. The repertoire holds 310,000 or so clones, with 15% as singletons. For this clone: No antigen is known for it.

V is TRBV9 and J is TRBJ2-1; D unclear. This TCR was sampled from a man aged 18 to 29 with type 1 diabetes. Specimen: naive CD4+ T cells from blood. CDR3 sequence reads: CASSLNYNEQFF. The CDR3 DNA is TGTGCCAGCAGCTTAAACTACAATGAGCAGTTCTTC.